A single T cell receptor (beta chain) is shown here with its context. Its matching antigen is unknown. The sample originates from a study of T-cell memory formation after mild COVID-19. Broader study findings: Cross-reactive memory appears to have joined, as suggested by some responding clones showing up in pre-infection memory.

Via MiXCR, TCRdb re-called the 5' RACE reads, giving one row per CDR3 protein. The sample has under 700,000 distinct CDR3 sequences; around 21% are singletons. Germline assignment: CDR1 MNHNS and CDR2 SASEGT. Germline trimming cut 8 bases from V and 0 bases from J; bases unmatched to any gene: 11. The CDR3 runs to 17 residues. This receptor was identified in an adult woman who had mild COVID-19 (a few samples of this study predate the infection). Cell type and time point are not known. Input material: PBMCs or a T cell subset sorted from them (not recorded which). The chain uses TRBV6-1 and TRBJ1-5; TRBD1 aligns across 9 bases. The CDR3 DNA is TGTGCCAGCTCTTTCTGGACAGGGGACTATAGCAATCAGCCCCAGCATTTT. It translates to CASSFWTGDYSNQPQHF.